These T cell receptor beta chains were read from a single sample in a study of shared clonotypes between healthy human individuals. The repertoire was sequenced with immunoSEQ multiplex PCR; TCRdb's copy has only in-frame clones and lacks some. The table includes 520,000 or so clones, 60% to 85% detected once. The material sequenced was PBMCs. The receptors were gathered from a woman in her thirties or forties in good health. Some clones in this sample may be carry-over from other donors' samples. CDR3s include the opening cysteine and the closing phenylalanine or tryptophan. D genes are given only for firm matches. Only some rows state a clone size, as once, few, many or a class for expanded clones.

j_call d_call v_call clone_size cdr3_aa cdr3_nt
TRBJ2-2 . TRBV2 . CASSVEGQSNTGELFF TGTGCCAGCAGTGTCGAAGGACAGAGTAACACCGGGGAGCTGTTTTTT
TRBJ2-1 TRBD1 TRBV19 once CASSIDRYRGQFF TGTGCCAGTAGTATAGATCGGTACAGGGGGCAGTTCTTC
TRBJ2-1 . TRBV6-5 . CASSYLSGYNEQFF TGTGCCAGCAGTTACTTATCAGGGTACAATGAGCAGTTCTTC
TRBJ1-1 TRBD1 TRBV5-1 . CASSELGQGDTEAFF TGCGCCAGCAGCGAGCTGGGACAGGGGGATACTGAAGCTTTCTTT
TRBJ1-2 TRBD1 TRBV5-4 . CASTVGGKGGYTF TGTGCCAGCACAGTAGGGGGCAAAGGGGGCTACACCTTC
TRBJ2-7 TRBD1 TRBV5-4 . CASSKRAPGQVNYEQYF TGTGCCAGCAGCAAACGAGCCCCGGGACAGGTAAACTACGAGCAGTACTTC
TRBJ2-7 . TRBV5-5 . CASSPGGGGRSYEQYF TGTGCCAGCAGCCCTGGGGGGGGCGGGAGATCCTACGAGCAGTACTTC
TRBJ2-1 TRBD2 TRBV7-9 . CASSSPGTSGASYNEQFF TGTGCCAGCAGCTCCCCCGGGACTAGCGGGGCCTCTTACAATGAGCAGTTCTTC
TRBJ1-1 TRBD1 TRBV7-8 . CASSLNMWQGVTEAFF TGTGCCAGCAGCTTAAATATGTGGCAGGGGGTCACTGAAGCTTTCTTT
TRBJ2-5 . TRBV5-1 once CASSPEPGRQETQYF TGCGCCAGCAGCCCAGAACCAGGGCGCCAAGAGACCCAGTACTTC
TRBJ2-3 TRBD1 TRBV29-1 . CSVRVAGQGTDTQYF TGCAGCGTTCGGGTGGCCGGACAGGGCACAGATACGCAGTATTTT
TRBJ2-7 . TRBV19 . CASSPAASYEQYF TGTGCCAGTAGTCCGGCAGCTTCCTACGAGCAGTACTTC
TRBJ1-4 . TRBV7-9 . CASSPLGPTEKLFF TGTGCCAGCAGCCCTCTAGGGCCGACTGAAAAACTGTTTTTT
TRBJ2-1 TRBD2 TRBV29-1 . CSGTSGSFSYNEQFF TGCAGCGGGACTAGCGGGAGCTTCTCCTACAATGAGCAGTTCTTC
TRBJ2-3 . TRBV4-3 . CASSQGIRGQGTDTQYF TGCGCCAGCAGCCAAGGCATCCGCGGCCAAGGCACAGATACGCAGTATTTT
TRBJ1-4 . TRBV19 . CASSPRGGEKLFF TGTGCCAGTAGCCCCAGGGGAGGTGAAAAACTGTTTTTT
TRBJ2-1 TRBD2 TRBV30 . CAGDRGWTSGTYNEQFF TGTGCCGGGGACAGGGGATGGACTAGCGGGACCTACAATGAGCAGTTCTTC
TRBJ2-7 . TRBV10-3 . CAISESTTYEQYF TGTGCCATCAGTGAGTCGACTACTTACGAGCAGTACTTC
TRBJ2-7 TRBD2 TRBV10-3 . CAISESSGSSYEQYF TGTGCCATCAGTGAGTCGAGCGGGAGTAGCTACGAGCAGTACTTC
TRBJ2-1 TRBD1 TRBV5-1 . CASSLGGTGSNEQFF TGCGCCAGCAGCTTGGGAGGGACAGGGTCCAATGAGCAGTTCTTC
TRBJ2-2 . TRBV6-6 . CASSKSGTRNTGELFF TGTGCCAGCAGTAAATCCGGGACGAGAAACACCGGGGAGCTGTTTTTT
TRBJ2-6 . TRBV9 . CASSVPPTGGANVLTF TGTGCCAGCAGCGTTCCCCCGACGGGGGGGGCCAACGTCCTGACTTTC
TRBJ2-7 . TRBV28 . CASSSTGQGNREQYF TGTGCCAGCAGCTCGACCGGACAAGGGAACCGCGAGCAGTACTTC
TRBJ1-5 . TRBV25-1 once CASSAMGGYQPQHF TGTGCCAGCAGCGCTATGGGTGGGTATCAGCCCCAGCATTTT
TRBJ2-7 . TRBV2 . CASSELGRGYEQYF TGTGCCAGCAGTGAACTGGGCAGGGGTTACGAGCAGTACTTC
TRBJ2-7 TRBD1 TRBV5-1 . CASSPQTGSSYEQYF TGCGCCAGCAGCCCCCAGACAGGGTCATCCTACGAGCAGTACTTC
TRBJ1-5 . TRBV10-3 . CAISEGVAVNQPQHF TGTGCCATCAGTGAGGGCGTGGCAGTAAATCAGCCCCAGCATTTT
TRBJ1-3 . TRBV7-2 . CASSLGFGALGNTIYF TGTGCCAGCAGCTTAGGCTTCGGGGCGCTCGGAAACACCATATATTTT
TRBJ1-2 TRBD1 TRBV28 . CASSLEGARGYTF TGTGCCAGCAGTCTGGAGGGGGCGCGGGGCTACACCTTC
TRBJ2-1 . TRBV18 . CASSPVSWPVSVEQFF TGTGCCAGCTCACCCGTTTCTTGGCCGGTATCTGTTGAGCAGTTCTTC
TRBJ2-3 TRBD2 TRBV28 . CASSGLAGGDSTDTQYF TGTGCCAGCAGCGGACTAGCGGGAGGCGATAGCACAGATACGCAGTATTTT
TRBJ1-1 . TRBV27 . CASRRNRENTEAFF TGTGCCAGCAGGCGAAACAGGGAGAACACTGAAGCTTTCTTT
TRBJ2-5 TRBD1 TRBV2 few CASQANRGSETQYF TGTGCCAGCCAAGCGAACAGGGGATCCGAGACCCAGTACTTC
TRBJ2-3 TRBD1 TRBV6-6 . CASSSRQGNTDTQYF TGTGCCAGCAGTTCCAGACAGGGCAACACAGATACGCAGTATTTT
TRBJ1-2 . TRBV2 few CASREAAYGYTF TGTGCCAGCCGAGAGGCGGCGTATGGCTACACCTTC
TRBJ2-5 TRBD2 TRBV27 . CASSLMAGGRETQYF TGTGCCAGCAGTTTAATGGCGGGAGGGCGAGAGACCCAGTACTTC
TRBJ1-3 . TRBV10-3 . CAISDRSADSGNTIYF TGTGCCATCAGTGATCGATCAGCTGACTCTGGAAACACCATATATTTT
TRBJ2-3 TRBD2 TRBV11-1 . CASRGGVATDTQYF TGTGCCAGCAGGGGGGGGGTGGCCACAGATACGCAGTATTTT
TRBJ2-2 . TRBV2 . CASSVGRLSTGELFF TGTGCCAGCAGTGTGGGCAGATTATCCACCGGGGAGCTGTTTTTT
TRBJ2-2 . TRBV19 . CASSTTGGVPGELFF TGTGCCAGTAGTACCACAGGGGGGGTTCCCGGGGAGCTGTTTTTT
TRBJ1-3 . TRBV6-1 . CASSGTLTVNTIYF TGTGCCAGCAGTGGGACGCTCACGGTCAACACCATATATTTT
TRBJ1-3 . TRBV7-2 few CASSPEGRLGNTIYF TGTGCCAGCAGCCCAGAGGGACGCCTTGGAAACACCATATATTTT
TRBJ2-1 TRBD1 TRBV7-2 once CASSLDRGQYNEQFF TGTGCCAGCAGCTTGGACAGGGGGCAATACAATGAGCAGTTCTTC
TRBJ1-1 . TRBV5-4 . CASSLRRANTEAFF TGTGCCAGCAGCTTAAGACGCGCGAACACTGAAGCTTTCTTT
TRBJ1-4 . TRBV19 . CASSIREKLFF TGTGCCAGTAGTATAAGGGAAAAACTGTTTTTT